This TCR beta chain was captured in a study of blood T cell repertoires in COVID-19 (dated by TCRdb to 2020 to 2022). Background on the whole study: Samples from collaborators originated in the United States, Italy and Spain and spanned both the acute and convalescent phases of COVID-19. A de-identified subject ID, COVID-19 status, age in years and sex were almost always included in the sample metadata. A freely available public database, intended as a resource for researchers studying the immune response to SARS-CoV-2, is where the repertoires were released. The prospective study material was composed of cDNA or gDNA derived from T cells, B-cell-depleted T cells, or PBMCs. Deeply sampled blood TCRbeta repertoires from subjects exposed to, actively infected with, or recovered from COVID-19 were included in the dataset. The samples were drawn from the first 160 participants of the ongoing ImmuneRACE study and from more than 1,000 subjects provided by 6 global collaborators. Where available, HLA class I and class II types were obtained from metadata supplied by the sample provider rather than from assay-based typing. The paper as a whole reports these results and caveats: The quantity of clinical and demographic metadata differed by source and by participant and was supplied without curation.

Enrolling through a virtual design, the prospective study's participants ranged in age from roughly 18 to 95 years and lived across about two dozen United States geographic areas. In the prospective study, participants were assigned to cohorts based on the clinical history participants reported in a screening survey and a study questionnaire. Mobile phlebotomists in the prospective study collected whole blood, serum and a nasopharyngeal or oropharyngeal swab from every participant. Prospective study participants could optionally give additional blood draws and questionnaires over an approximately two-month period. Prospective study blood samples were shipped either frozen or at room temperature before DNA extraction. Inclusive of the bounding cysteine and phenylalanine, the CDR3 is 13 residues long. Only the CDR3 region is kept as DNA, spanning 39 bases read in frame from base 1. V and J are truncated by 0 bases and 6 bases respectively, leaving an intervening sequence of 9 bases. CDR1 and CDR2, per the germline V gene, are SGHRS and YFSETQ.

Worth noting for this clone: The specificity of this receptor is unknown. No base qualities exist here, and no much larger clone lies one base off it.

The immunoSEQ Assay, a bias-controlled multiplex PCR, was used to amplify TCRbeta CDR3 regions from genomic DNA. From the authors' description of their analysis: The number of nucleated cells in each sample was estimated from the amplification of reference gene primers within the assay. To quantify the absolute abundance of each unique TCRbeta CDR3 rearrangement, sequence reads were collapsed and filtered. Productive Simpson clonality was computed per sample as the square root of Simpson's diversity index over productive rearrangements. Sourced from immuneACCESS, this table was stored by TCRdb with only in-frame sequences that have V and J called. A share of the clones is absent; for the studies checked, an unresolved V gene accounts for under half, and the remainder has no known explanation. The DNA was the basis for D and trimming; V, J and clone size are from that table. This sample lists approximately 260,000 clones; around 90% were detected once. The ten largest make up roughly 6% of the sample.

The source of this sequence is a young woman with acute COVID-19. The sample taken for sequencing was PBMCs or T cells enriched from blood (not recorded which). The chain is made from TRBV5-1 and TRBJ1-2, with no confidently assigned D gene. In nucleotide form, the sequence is TGCGCCAGCAGCTTGGGGCAGGCGAATGGCTACACCTTC. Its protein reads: CASSLGQANGYTF. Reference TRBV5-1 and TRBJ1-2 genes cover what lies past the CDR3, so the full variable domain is KAGVTQTPRYLIKTRGQQVTLSCSPISGHRSVSWYQQTPGQGLQFLFEYFSETQRNKGNFPGRFSGRQFSNSRSEMNVSTLELGDSALYLCASSLGQANGYTFGSGTRLTVV.